This record looks at one T cell receptor beta chain sequence and its context. Between the trimmed V and J ends, which lost 4 bases and 2 bases, there was a span of 15 bases. CDR3 length equals 15 residues. The germline gives CDR1 MDHEN, CDR2 SYDVKM. These data originate in a study of control samples from healthy donors and cancer patients. Only in-frame clones appear in the TCRdb table, and some are missing; sequencing was by immunoSEQ multiplex PCR. The sample includes approximately 210,000 clones, about 91% of them seen just once. This TCR was sampled from a man aged 30-40 years in good health. The sample comprised blood. The chain joins TRBV28 to TRBJ2-7; D possibly matches TRBD1 or TRBD2 (7 bases each). The CDR3 bases are TGTGCCAGCAGTTCCCAGGGGGGGGGCGCCTACGAGCAGTACTTC. This codes for CASSSQGGGAYEQYF.